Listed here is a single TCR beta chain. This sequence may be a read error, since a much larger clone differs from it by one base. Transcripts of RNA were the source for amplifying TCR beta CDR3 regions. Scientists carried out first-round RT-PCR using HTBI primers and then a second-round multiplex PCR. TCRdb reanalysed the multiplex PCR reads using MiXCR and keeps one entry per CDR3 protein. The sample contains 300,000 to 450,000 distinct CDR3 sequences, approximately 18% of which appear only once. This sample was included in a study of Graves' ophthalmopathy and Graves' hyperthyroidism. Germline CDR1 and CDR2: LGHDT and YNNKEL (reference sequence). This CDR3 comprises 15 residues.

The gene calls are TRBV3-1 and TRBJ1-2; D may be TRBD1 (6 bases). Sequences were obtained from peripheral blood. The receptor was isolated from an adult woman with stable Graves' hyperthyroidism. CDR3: CASSAGLVQGYGFTF. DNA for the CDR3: TGTGCCAGCAGTGCAGGGTTGGTACAGGGCTATGGCTTCACCTTC.